The 3 T cell receptor beta chains below were found in one sample sequenced in a study of T cell changes during pregnancy in multiple sclerosis (dated by TCRdb to the late 2010s). The receptor library was made with the immunoSEQ multiplex PCR assay. TCRdb carries this immuneACCESS record with in-frame sequences only. Its versions omit some clonotypes, under half of them owing to an unresolved V gene in the studies checked, with the rest unexplained. The sample profile shows about 51,000 clones; roughly 92% of them were found once. In total, the top ten clones hold about 0.56% of the sample. Specimen: CD4+ T cells from peripheral blood mononuclear cells, collected in the second trimester of pregnancy. These receptors were obtained from a female donor with multiple sclerosis, enrolled in a pregnancy study.

The chain recombines TRBV7-9 with TRBJ2-5; no clear D. Trimming left V 5 bases short and J 5 bases short, with 9 bases between. Germline V gene sequence: CDR1 SEHNR, CDR2 FQNEAQ (reference sequence). This CDR3 is built from 12 residues. The CDR3 loop reads CASSPTSETQYF. DNA for the CDR3: TGTGCCAGCAGCCCAACCAGTGAGACCCAGTACTTC.

The V and J genes are TRBV30 and TRBJ1-2; 10 bases are shared with TRBD1. Unmatched junction bases numbered 5, after V lost 2 bases and J lost 8 bases. This CDR3 region has 13 residues. CDR1 GTSNPN and CDR2 SVGIG come from the germline V gene (reference sequence). The CDR3 reads CAWSRTGGKGYTF. The CDR3 DNA is TGTGCCTGGAGTCGGACAGGGGGTAAAGGCTACACCTTC.

This clone was recorded only once. The chain links TRBV5-1 to TRBJ2-6; possibly TRBD2 for D (6 bases). Trimming pared 4 bases from V and 1 base from J, leaving 12 bases between. Germline V CDR1 and CDR2: SGHRS, YFSETQ. The CDR3 is 16 amino acids. This chain's CDR3 is CASSRDGGSGANVLTF. In DNA form, the CDR3 reads TGCGCCAGCAGCCGCGACGGGGGATCTGGGGCCAACGTCCTGACTTTC.